The clone carrying this TCR beta chain was detected many times. The length of the CDR3 is 16 residues. Trimming removed 5 bases from V and 4 bases from J, with 17 bases in between. Per the germline V gene, CDR1 is LNHDA and CDR2 is SQIVND (reference sequence). The source of the sample is a study of blood T cell repertoires in COVID-19. Data came from immunoSEQ multiplex PCR; TCRdb stores just in-frame clones and leaves some out. The sample carries 140,000 or so clones, 70% to 85% recorded once. This chain joins TRBV19 and TRBJ2-2, with D maybe TRBD2 (6 bases). The specimen was PBMCs or T cells enriched from blood (not recorded which). The source of this sequence is a woman aged 18-29 years who had been exposed to COVID-19. CDR3 loop: CASSLSSGAGTGELFF. As DNA, the CDR3 is TGTGCCAGTAGTCTGAGTAGCGGAGCCGGCACCGGGGAGCTGTTTTTT.